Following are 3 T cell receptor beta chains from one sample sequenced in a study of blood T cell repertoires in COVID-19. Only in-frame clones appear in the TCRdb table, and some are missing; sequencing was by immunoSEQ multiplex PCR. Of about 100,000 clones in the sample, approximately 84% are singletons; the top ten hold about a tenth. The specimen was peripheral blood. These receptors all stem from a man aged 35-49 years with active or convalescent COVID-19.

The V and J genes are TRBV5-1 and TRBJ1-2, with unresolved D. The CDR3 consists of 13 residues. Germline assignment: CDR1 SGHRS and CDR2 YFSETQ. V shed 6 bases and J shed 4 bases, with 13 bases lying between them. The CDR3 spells CASTREGSYGYTF. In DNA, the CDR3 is TGCGCCAGCACTCGGGAAGGGAGCTATGGCTACACCTTC. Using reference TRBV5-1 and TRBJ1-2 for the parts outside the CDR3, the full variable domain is KAGVTQTPRYLIKTRGQQVTLSCSPISGHRSVSWYQQTPGQGLQFLFEYFSETQRNKGNFPGRFSGRQFSNSRSEMNVSTLELGDSALYLCASTREGSYGYTFGSGTRLTVV.

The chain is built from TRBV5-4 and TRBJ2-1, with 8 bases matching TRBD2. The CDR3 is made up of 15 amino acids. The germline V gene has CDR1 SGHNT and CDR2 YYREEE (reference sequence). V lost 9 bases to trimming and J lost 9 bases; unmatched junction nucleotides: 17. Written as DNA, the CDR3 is TGTGCCACAACTGACCCAGGGGCGGGGGGTGGTGAGCAGTTCTTC. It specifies CATTDPGAGGGEQFF.

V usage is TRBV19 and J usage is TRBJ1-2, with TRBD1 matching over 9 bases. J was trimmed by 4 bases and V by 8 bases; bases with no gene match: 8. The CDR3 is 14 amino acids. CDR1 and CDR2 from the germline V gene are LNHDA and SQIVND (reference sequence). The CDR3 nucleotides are TGTGCCAGTTATAACAGGGGGCGCGGCTATGGCTACACCTTC. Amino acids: CASYNRGRGYGYTF.